This entry is about one T cell receptor beta chain. Its target is unknown. Germline V gene lookup returns CDR1 MNHEY and CDR2 SVGAGI. V trimming: 6 bases; J trimming: 10 bases; junction bases outside the gene matches: 3. The CDR3 contains 14 residues. PCR primers comprised 60 Vbeta and 13 Jbeta primers. Repertoires were generated with immunoSEQ multiplex PCR, while TCRdb's copy carries only in-frame clones and drops some. The table has 150,000 to 200,000 clones, 75% to 85% seen once. The source of the sample is a study of cytomegalovirus exposure and HLA in healthy donors. Study-level information: When roughly 420 donors were genotyped, more than 70% of them were found to fall in the Caucasian-associated ancestry cluster.

Whole-study findings and limits: HLA alleles showed associations with 15,000 to 20,000 TCR beta sequences in a later analysis, at a 0.05 false discovery rate.

This receptor was obtained from a man in his fifties or sixties in good health and CMV-seropositive. J is TRBJ2-1 and V is TRBV6-5; the match to TRBD2 covers 16 bases. The sequenced sample was PBMCs. The CDR3 is CASRGGLAGGEQFF. CDR3 coding DNA: TGTGCCAGCAGGGGGGGACTAGCGGGAGGGGAGCAGTTCTTC.